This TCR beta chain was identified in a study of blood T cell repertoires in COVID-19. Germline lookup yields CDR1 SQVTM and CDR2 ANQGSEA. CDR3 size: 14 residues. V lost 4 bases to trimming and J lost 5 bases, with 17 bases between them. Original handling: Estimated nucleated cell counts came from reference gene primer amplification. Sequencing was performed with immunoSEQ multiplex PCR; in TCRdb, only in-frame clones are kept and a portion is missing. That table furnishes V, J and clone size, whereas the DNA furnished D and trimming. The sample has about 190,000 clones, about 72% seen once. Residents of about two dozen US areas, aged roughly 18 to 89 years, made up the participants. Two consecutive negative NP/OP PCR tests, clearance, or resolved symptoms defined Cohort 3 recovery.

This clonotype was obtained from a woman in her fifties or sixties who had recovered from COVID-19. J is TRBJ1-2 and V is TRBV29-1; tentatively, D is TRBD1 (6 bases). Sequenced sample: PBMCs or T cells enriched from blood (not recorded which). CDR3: CSVGVRGPLYGYTF. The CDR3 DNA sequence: TGCAGCGTTGGGGTCAGGGGACCACTTTATGGCTACACCTTC.